This record concerns one T cell receptor (beta chain) sequence. Its antigen is currently unknown. In the PCR, 60 Vbeta and 13 Jbeta primers were used. This table comes from immunoSEQ multiplex PCR, and its TCRdb copy is limited to in-frame clones, with some not included. The profile shows roughly 170,000 clones, 75% to 90% of them singletons. Germline-derived CDR1 and CDR2 are SEHNR and FQNEAQ (reference sequence). The CDR3 spans 13 residues. Trimming removed 1 base from V and 7 bases from J, with 7 bases in between. This sample is drawn from a study of cytomegalovirus exposure and HLA in healthy donors. Points from the study as a whole: Among TCR beta chains, those listed as cytomegalovirus-associated numbered around 180. A later analysis linked 15,000 to 20,000 TCR beta sequences to HLA alleles at 0.05 false discovery rate.

The source material was PBMCs. The source of this sequence is a man aged 45-65 years in good health and CMV-seronegative. The chain is built from TRBV7-9 and TRBJ2-2; D is perhaps TRBD1 (6 bases). Here the CDR3 reads CASSLDRVGELFF. CDR3 DNA: TGTGCCAGCAGCTTAGACAGGGTCGGGGAGCTGTTTTTT.